The 24 T cell receptor beta chains reported below all come from one sample, sequenced in a study of cytomegalovirus exposure and HLA in healthy donors. 13 Jbeta primers and 60 Vbeta primers were used for the PCR. Measured with immunoSEQ multiplex PCR; TCRdb has only the in-frame clones, and not every one. Of 150,000 to 180,000 clones in the sample, about 80% were seen once. The sample was PBMCs. All receptors derive from a man aged 30 to 39 in good health and CMV-seropositive.

This clone was counted a single time. The genes are TRBV28 and TRBJ1-2; D call uncertain. The V end was cut by 6 bases, the J end by 6 bases, with 11 bases between. Germline CDR1 reads MDHEN; CDR2 reads SYDVKM. The CDR3 sequence is 12 residues long. The CDR3 bases are TGTGCCAGCAGGTGGAAGGGAGATGGCTACACCTTC. This translates into CASRWKGDGYTF.

This chain uses TRBV28 with TRBJ1-1; no firm D call. The CDR3 contains 12 residues. V lost 9 bases to trimming and J lost 0 bases, with 8 bases between them. Per germline, CDR1 MDHEN and CDR2 SYDVKM. CDR3 in DNA: TGTGCCAGTAGAGAAATGAACACTGAAGCTTTCTTT. This sequence encodes CASREMNTEAFF.

This rearrangement joins TRBV11-2 to TRBJ1-1; D is undetermined. The CDR3 has 12 residues. Germline V gene data show CDR1 as SGHAT and CDR2 as FQNNGV. V was cut by 4 bases and J by 5 bases, with 8 bases left in between. The CDR3 protein is CASSYSGTEAFF. In DNA form, the CDR3 reads TGTGCCAGCAGCTATAGTGGTACTGAAGCTTTCTTT.

The chain links TRBV19 to TRBJ2-7, with 10 bases that match TRBD1. V gave up 5 bases and J gave up 2 bases; unmatched junction bases: 6. The CDR3 is made up of 15 amino acids. Germline lookup yields CDR1 LNHDA and CDR2 SQIVND (reference sequence). The CDR3 sequence is CASSFSGQGAYEQYF. CDR3 bases: TGTGCCAGTAGTTTTTCAGGACAGGGGGCCTACGAGCAGTACTTC.

The rearrangement links TRBV5-1 to TRBJ2-7; D possibly corresponds to TRBD2 (7 bases). V was pared by 1 base and J by 5 bases, with 22 bases between. The CDR3 runs 17 residues. The germline gives CDR1 SGHRS, CDR2 YFSETQ. The CDR3 is CASSLLPRGGVRDEQYF. The DNA of the CDR3 is TGCGCCAGCAGCTTGCTCCCTAGAGGGGGGGTTCGCGACGAGCAGTACTTC.

The CDR3 bases are TGTGCCAGCAGCTCCAACCGAGACTCTGGAAACACCATATATTTT. It encodes CASSSNRDSGNTIYF. This chain links TRBV11-2 with TRBJ1-3; D unclear. V dropped 4 bases and J dropped 0 bases, with 10 bases sitting between them. This CDR3 comprises 15 residues. Germline V gene data show CDR1 as SGHAT and CDR2 as FQNNGV. Full variable domain (outside the CDR3, taken from reference TRBV11-2 and TRBJ1-3): EAGVAQSPRYKIIEKRQSVAFWCNPISGHATLYWYQQILGQGPKLLIQFQNNGVVDDSQLPKDRFSAERLKGVDSTLKIQPAKLEDSAVYLCASSSNRDSGNTIYFGEGSWLTVV.

The rearrangement links TRBV9 to TRBJ2-1, with 8 bases identical to TRBD2. Germline loops: CDR1 SGDLS, CDR2 YYNGEE. Trimming cost V 1 base and J 15 bases; bases outside gene matches: 6. The CDR3 spans 12 residues. The CDR3 here is CASSVSREGPFF. CDR3 nucleotide sequence: TGTGCCAGCAGCGTATCCCGGGAGGGCCCGTTCTTC.

The chain combines TRBV5-1 with TRBJ1-1, with 8 positions matching TRBD1. This CDR3 is built from 12 residues. Unmatched junction bases numbered 1, after V lost 3 bases and J lost 6 bases. The germline CDR1 and CDR2 sequences are SGHRS and YFSETQ. The CDR3 reads CASSWTGSEAFF. The DNA of the CDR3 is TGCGCCAGCAGCTGGACAGGGTCTGAAGCTTTCTTT.

V gene TRBV25-1 combines with J gene TRBJ2-1; 8 positions agree with TRBD2. Germline CDR1 is MGHDK and CDR2 is SYGVNS. Germline trimming cut 6 bases from V and 9 bases from J; bases unmatched to any gene: 7. There are 13 residues in the CDR3. The CDR3 spells CASRLAAMGEQFF. In nucleotides, the CDR3 is TGTGCCAGCAGACTAGCGGCCATGGGTGAGCAGTTCTTC.

This clone showed up just once. The chain couples TRBV7-9 to TRBJ2-1; 9 nucleotides line up with TRBD1. There are 14 residues in the CDR3. CDR1 SEHNR and CDR2 FQNEAQ come from the germline V gene (reference sequence). The J segment lost 10 bases and the V segment lost 3 bases, leaving 7 bases of the junction unmatched. The CDR3: CASSLSGTGREQFF. CDR3 coding DNA: TGTGCCAGCAGCTTGTCCGGGACAGGGCGAGAGCAGTTCTTC.

The V call is TRBV11-2, the J call TRBJ2-7, with TRBD1 as a possible D gene (6 bases). Trimming took off 8 bases at V and 0 bases at J, with 11 bases between the two ends. The CDR3 consists of 13 residues. Germline values: CDR1 SGHAT, CDR2 FQNNGV. DNA of the CDR3: TGTGCCAGCCACAGGGTTGGCTCCTACGAGCAGTACTTC. Translating gives CASHRVGSYEQYF.

The chain links TRBV28 to TRBJ2-3; maybe TRBD2 (5 bases). The germline CDR1 and CDR2 sequences are MDHEN and SYDVKM. Trimming left V 5 bases short and J 6 bases short, with 18 bases between. The CDR3 length is 15 residues. The CDR3 DNA is TGTGCCAGCAGTCCACGCCTCCGGGGTGCGGATACGCAGTATTTT. Translation gives CASSPRLRGADTQYF.

The V and J genes are TRBV19 and TRBJ2-1; D may be TRBD1 (5 bases). V shed 4 bases and J shed 1 base, with 11 bases lying between them. CDR1 and CDR2 from the germline V gene are LNHDA and SQIVND (reference sequence). CDR3 length: 15 residues. The chain's CDR3 is CASSTSGLSYNEQFF. The DNA for the CDR3 is TGTGCCAGTAGTACGTCAGGGCTTTCCTACAATGAGCAGTTCTTC.

CDR3 region: CAISELTGDEQFF. The CDR3, as DNA: TGTGCCATCAGCGAATTAACAGGGGACGAGCAGTTCTTC. The chain links TRBV10-3 to TRBJ2-1; 7 nucleotides agree with TRBD1. CDR3 length equals 13 residues. The junction had 9 bases not matched to a gene; V was cut back by 6 bases and J by 10 bases. Germline-derived CDR1 and CDR2 are ENHRY and SYGVKD.

V usage is TRBV30 and J usage is TRBJ2-3, with D possibly matching TRBD2 (6 bases). This CDR3 has 13 residues. CDR1 and CDR2 (germline): GTSNPN, SVGIG (reference sequence). V lost 3 bases and J 6 bases, leaving 13 bases between the germline ends. The CDR3 coding sequence is TGTGCCTGGAGCCGGGGGATCGGGGATACGCAGTATTTT. It codes for CAWSRGIGDTQYF. Looking up the rest from reference TRBV30 and TRBJ2-3 gives the full variable domain: SQTIHQWPATLVQPVGSPLSLECTVEGTSNPNLYWYRQAAGRGLQLLFYSVGIGQISSEVPQNLSASRPQDRQFILSSKKLLLSDSGFYLCAWSRGIGDTQYFGPGTRLTVL.

The chain employs TRBV10-3 and TRBJ2-7, with a weak D call TRBD2 (6 bases). V dropped 3 bases and J dropped 9 bases, with 21 bases sitting between them. The CDR3 consists of 15 residues. Germline-derived CDR1 and CDR2 are ENHRY and SYGVKD. CDR3 nucleotide sequence: TGTGCCATCAGTGATTTCTCATCTTTGGGGGGAGGGCAGTACTTC. Protein: CAISDFSSLGGGQYF.

The V gene is TRBV2, the J gene TRBJ2-7; D is undetermined. The length of the CDR3 is 13 residues. V shed 7 bases and J shed 0 bases, with 10 bases lying between them. The germline CDR1 and CDR2 sequences are SNHLY and FYNNEI. DNA for the CDR3: TGTGCCAGCAAGGAGTCTAGCTCCTACGAGCAGTACTTC. Protein sequence: CASKESSSYEQYF.

This clone was observed a few times. This chain links TRBV6-4 with TRBJ2-1, with a tentative D call TRBD2 (6 bases). V lost 6 bases, J lost 6 bases, and 18 bases lay in between. The CDR3 is 15 residues long. Germline assignment: CDR1 MRHNA and CDR2 SNTAGT. The CDR3 DNA is TGTGCCAGCAGCCCAATTGGACTACCCGGCAATGAGCAGTTCTTC. Its protein is CASSPIGLPGNEQFF.

The chain employs TRBV7-9 and TRBJ1-4, with 8 bases aligning to TRBD1. Germline trimming cut 5 bases from V and 3 bases from J; bases unmatched to any gene: 5. The CDR3 runs to 15 residues. In germline, CDR1 is SEHNR, CDR2 FQNEAQ (reference sequence). The CDR3 region is CASSPQQGANEKLFF. The CDR3 coding sequence is TGTGCCAGCAGCCCACAACAGGGGGCTAATGAAAAACTGTTTTTT. Full variable domain (remainder filled in from reference TRBV7-9 and TRBJ1-4): DTGVSQNPRHKITKRGQNVTFRCDPISEHNRLYWYRQTLGQGPEFLTYFQNEAQLEKSRLLSDRFSAERPKGSFSTLEIQRTEQGDSAMYLCASSPQQGANEKLFFGSGTQLSVL.

As DNA, the CDR3 is TGTGCCAGCAGACAAACACAGGGCCAGCACAATTCACCCCTCCACTTT. Amino acid sequence: CASRQTQGQHNSPLHF. The chain couples TRBV11-2 to TRBJ1-6; possibly TRBD1 for D (6 bases). CDR1 is SGHAT and CDR2 is FQNNGV in the germline V gene. CDR3 length: 16 amino acids. V dropped 6 bases and J dropped 7 bases, with 19 bases sitting between them. The complete variable domain, with remaining parts taken from reference TRBV11-2 and TRBJ1-6, reads EAGVAQSPRYKIIEKRQSVAFWCNPISGHATLYWYQQILGQGPKLLIQFQNNGVVDDSQLPKDRFSAERLKGVDSTLKIQPAKLEDSAVYLCASRQTQGQHNSPLHFGNGTRLTVT.

V usage is TRBV28 and J usage is TRBJ2-1; 7 positions agree with TRBD2. J gave up 6 bases and V 2 bases, and 16 bases lay outside the gene matches. The CDR3 runs 18 residues. CDR1 is MDHEN and CDR2 is SYDVKM in the germline V gene. The DNA for the CDR3 is TGTGCCAGCAGTTTACGGCGTATGGAACCAACTAGCGCCAATGAGCAGTTCTTC. This encodes CASSLRRMEPTSANEQFF.

The rearrangement joins TRBV7-9 to TRBJ2-7; the match to TRBD1 covers 9 bases. The CDR3 runs 14 residues. From germline, CDR1 is SEHNR and CDR2 FQNEAQ (reference sequence). V trimming: 8 bases; J trimming: 6 bases; junction bases outside the gene matches: 11. The CDR3 DNA reads TGTGCCAGCGCGACGAAGGACAGGGGAGGCGAGCAGTACTTC. It yields the protein CASATKDRGGEQYF.

Only a few counts were recorded for this clone. This chain connects TRBV4-2 to TRBJ2-2; the match to TRBD2 covers 9 bases. The CDR3 extends over 17 amino acids. CDR1 is LGHNA and CDR2 is YNFKEQ in the germline V gene. V shed 3 bases and J 6 bases; nucleotides not matched to a gene: 11. The CDR3 DNA is TGTGCCAGCAGCCAGAGACCGGGACTAGCTCTTCCCGGGGAGCTGTTTTTT. Translating gives CASSQRPGLALPGELFF.

This clone was counted ten times or more. V gene TRBV25-1 combines with J gene TRBJ1-4; TRBD1 matches at 8 bases. Germline V gene data show CDR1 as MGHDK and CDR2 as SYGVNS. There are 13 residues in the CDR3. After removal of 7 bases from V and 4 bases from J, the junction contained 2 bases not matched to a gene. The CDR3 protein is CASTGQGNEKLFF. The CDR3 DNA reads TGTGCCAGCACCGGACAGGGTAATGAAAAACTGTTTTTT.